This T cell receptor (beta chain) was obtained from a study of Ad26.COV2.S vaccination and SARS-CoV-2 variants (dated by TCRdb to about 2021). Some background on the complete study: Vaccine-arm donors came from COV1001, a multicentre, randomized, double-blind, placebo-controlled phase I-IIa trial of Ad26.COV2.S in healthy adults. Ad26.COV2.S was given intramuscularly at 5x10^10 or 1x10^11 viral particles, as a single shot or as two shots 56 days apart. The TCR-sequenced set comprised approximately 30 samples: some 20 Ad26.COV2.S vaccine recipients, 5 placebo recipients and 8 SARS-CoV-2 convalescent individuals. Throughout the experiments and outcome assessment, investigators stayed blinded to trial group allocation. Participants in the trial were split at random into five groups of five each, receiving low-dose or high-dose Ad26.COV2.S once or twice, or else placebo on both occasions. Sequencing of the TCRbeta repertoire served to evaluate the specificity and breadth of SARS-CoV-2-reactive T cell receptors following Ad26.COV2.S vaccination.

The immunoSEQ Assay was the method used to sequence TCRbeta CDR3 regions. After extraction, genomic DNA underwent amplification by bias-controlled multiplex PCR, followed by high-throughput sequencing. Under the source paper's analysis protocol: To quantify the absolute abundance of every unique TCRbeta CDR3 region, sequences were collapsed and filtered. Usable DNA was measured by amplifying reference genes present in all nucleated cells, and TCRbeta template counts were normalized to that usable DNA to estimate T cell fraction. Repertoire TCRs were annotated as SARS-CoV-2-specific when V gene, CDR3 amino acid sequence and J gene were exactly matched to a known reactive TCR set. MIRA supplied the reference SARS-CoV-2 TCR set, which was filtered for enrichment in COVID-19-positive ImmuneCODE repertoires so that public or cross-reactive TCRs were removed. Based on the MIRA antigens, annotated TCRs were further analysed at the level of specific ORF or position within ORF. Depth was the summed frequency of annotated unique rearrangements, while breadth was defined as annotated unique rearrangements over total unique productive rearrangements. Two-sided Wilcoxon rank-sum tests were used to compare TCR breadth between groups. TCRdb re-hosts the immuneACCESS table, in-frame sequences only. Its copies lack some clones; in the studies checked, an unresolved V gene accounts for under half of them, and the cause for the rest is not known. D and trimming were read from the DNA, whereas the V and J calls and clone size are those reported in that table. The sample table contains about half a million clones; only one count was recorded for 80% to 90% of them. Of the sample, over 1.5% falls within the top ten clones.

The CDR3 goes from the cysteine to the phenylalanine over 15 residues. Here the CDR3 DNA is all that survives: 45 bases in frame from base 1. CDR1 and CDR2 (SGHVS, FQNEAQ) derive from the germline V gene. V loses 1 base, J loses 4 bases, and the germline ends lie 13 bases apart. A remark on this clone: The antigen this receptor binds is unknown. No base qualities exist here, and no much larger clone lies one base off it.

The sample's treatment or condition label is to be understood as: some 20 received Ad26.COV2.S at low or high dose, single or two shots; 5 received placebo; per-sample allocation not given. For vaccine and placebo recipients, the sequenced repertoires came from samples collected on day 63 after the first injection. Cohort 1b enrolled 20 to 30 adults aged 18-55 years at a single site in Boston, USA, between 29 July and 7 August 2020. Ad26.COV2.S was a replication-incompetent adenovirus type 26 vector expressing a prefusion-stabilized SARS-CoV-2 spike protein from the original Wuhan strain. General conclusions and limits of the study: Higher spike-specific TCR breadth was observed in Ad26.COV2.S recipients than in placebo recipients (P = 0.0014). Comparing responses between vaccine doses or regimens was not something the study was powered to do. After vaccination, spike-specific CD8+ and CD4+ T cell responses were reported to show substantial breadth. Non-spike TCR breadth was comparable between vaccine and placebo recipients, consistent with the vaccine containing only spike. It was noted by the authors that total T cell responses may have been underestimated by the TCR breadth and depth analyses.

The rearrangement joined TRBV7-8 to TRBJ1-2; 5 matching bases give a weak D call of TRBD1. The specimen was peripheral blood, collected in a trial of Ad26.COV2.S vaccine versus placebo. This clonotype originated in a person aged 18-60 years who received the Ad26.COV2.S COVID-19 vaccine or a placebo. The CDR3: CASSLEAGWGYGYTF. The bases are TGTGCCAGCAGCTTAGAGGCAGGGTGGGGCTATGGCTACACCTTC.